A single sample gave rise to the 26 T cell receptor beta chains below, sequenced in a study of cytomegalovirus exposure and HLA in healthy donors. 60 Vbeta and 13 Jbeta primers were used in PCR. Produced via immunoSEQ multiplex PCR; TCRdb's table is partial and in-frame only. The table includes 180,000 or so clones, around 79% detected once. Sequenced sample: PBMCs. The receptors shown here come from a man aged 45-60 years in good health and CMV-seropositive.

V gene TRBV5-8 combines with J gene TRBJ2-1; 15 bases match TRBD2. Germline-derived CDR1 and CDR2 are SGHTS and YDEGEE. The CDR3 runs to 16 residues. With V trimmed by 4 bases and J by 8 bases, 7 bases remained unmatched. CDR3 in amino acids: CASSGLAGGPLDEQFF. The CDR3, as DNA: TGTGCCAGCAGCGGACTAGCGGGGGGGCCGTTGGATGAGCAGTTCTTC. Variable domain in full (rest from reference TRBV5-8 and TRBJ2-1): EAGVTQSPTHLIKTRGQQATLRCSPISGHTSVYWYQQALGLGLQFLLWYDEGEERNRGNFPPRFSGRQFPNYSSELNVNALELEDSALYLCASSGLAGGPLDEQFFGPGTRLTVL.

The V call is TRBV6-5, the J call TRBJ1-3; no reliable D call. Looked up from germline, CDR1 is MNHEY and CDR2 is SVGAGI. Trimming cost V 2 bases and J 2 bases, with 13 bases left between them. This CDR3 has 16 residues. In DNA form, the CDR3 reads TGTGCCAGCAGTTACGATCGGTCATACCCTGGAAACACCATATATTTT. Amino acids: CASSYDRSYPGNTIYF.

The chain recombines TRBV13 with TRBJ2-3, with D perhaps TRBD2 (6 bases). The CDR3 runs to 14 residues. V was clipped by 0 bases and J by 4 bases, with 8 bases between them. In germline, CDR1 is PRHDT, CDR2 FYEKMQ (reference sequence). Here the CDR3 reads CASSLGLAADTQYF. The DNA for the CDR3 is TGTGCCAGCAGCTTAGGACTAGCAGCAGATACGCAGTATTTT.

This chain uses TRBV4-1 with TRBJ1-5, with 7 bases aligning to TRBD1. CDR1 is MGHRA and CDR2 is YSYEKL in the germline V gene. The CDR3 contains 14 residues. With V trimmed by 1 base and J by 7 bases, 4 bases remained unmatched. CDR3 protein: CASSQGQGWQPQHF. CDR3 nucleotide sequence: TGCGCCAGCAGCCAAGGACAGGGATGGCAGCCCCAGCATTTT.

CDR3 loop: CASSLATLGETQYF. In DNA, the CDR3 is TGCGCCAGCAGCTTGGCCACCCTCGGGGAGACCCAGTACTTC. V is TRBV5-1 and J is TRBJ2-5; D unresolved. The CDR3 runs 14 residues. V lost 0 bases, J lost 5 bases, and 11 bases lay in between. Germline V gives CDR1 SGHRS, CDR2 YFSETQ.

Of note for this clone: A junction end diverges from the germline sequence, so it may reflect a read error. The genes are TRBV13 and TRBJ2-7, with D perhaps TRBD1 (6 bases). There are 16 residues in the CDR3. The germline CDR1 and CDR2 sequences are PRHDT and FYEKMQ (reference sequence). The CDR3, as DNA: TGTGCCGGCAGCTCCCTTTTGGGGGCTGACTCCTACGAGCAGTACTTC. This codes for CAGSSLLGADSYEQYF.

The chain is built from TRBV18 and TRBJ2-1, with TRBD2 as a possible D gene (6 bases). The V gene lost 3 bases and the J gene lost 8 bases, with 11 bases spanning the gap. The length of the CDR3 is 13 residues. Germline V gene data show CDR1 as KGHSH and CDR2 as LQKENI. CDR3: CASSPGERDEQFF. CDR3 coding DNA: TGTGCCAGCTCACCCGGGGAGCGGGATGAGCAGTTCTTC.

J is TRBJ1-4 and V is TRBV4-3, with 9 bases aligning to TRBD1. This CDR3 has 15 amino acids. V lost 1 base, J lost 5 bases, and 2 bases stayed unmatched. The V gene's germline CDR1 is LGHNA and CDR2 YSLEER. DNA for the CDR3: TGCGCCAGCAGCCAAGGGGACAGGGACAATGAAAAACTGTTTTTT. Protein: CASSQGDRDNEKLFF.

This chain joins TRBV23-1 and TRBJ2-3, with D unresolved. TRBV23-1 is known as an ORF, though its function is uncertain. Trimming cost V 0 bases and J 1 base, with 14 bases left between them. CDR3 size: 17 residues. The CDR3 DNA is TGCGCCAGCAGTCAATCGTTGGCACCCGCGGGCACAGATACGCAGTATTTT. Protein sequence: CASSQSLAPAGTDTQYF.

The CDR3 loop reads CASSEVGPRETQYF. CDR3 DNA: TGTGCCAGCAGTGAAGTGGGGCCCAGAGAGACCCAGTACTTC. The gene calls are TRBV6-1 and TRBJ2-5, with D possibly TRBD1 on 5 matching bases. This CDR3 has 14 amino acids. V lost 1 base, J lost 4 bases, and 10 bases lay in between. Germline CDR1 MNHNS, CDR2 SASEGT.

Details on this clone: At one of its ends the junction is not consistent with the germline gene, which may arise from a read error. The chain is built from TRBV5-1 and TRBJ2-3, with 8 positions matching TRBD1. Germline V lookup: CDR1 SGHRS, CDR2 YFSETQ. The CDR3 is 13 residues long. The CDR3 protein is CAGSLGQGANLYF. The DNA of the CDR3 is TGCGCCGGCAGCTTAGGACAGGGAGCTAACCTGTATTTT.

The chain combines TRBV4-1 with TRBJ2-1, with 7 positions matching TRBD1. Germline V lookup: CDR1 MGHRA, CDR2 YSYEKL. V lost 0 bases to trimming and J lost 3 bases; unmatched junction nucleotides: 11. The CDR3 covers 18 residues. This CDR3 reads CASSQDRVRGQLYNEQFF. The CDR3 coding sequence is TGCGCCAGCAGCCAAGATAGGGTTCGGGGACAGCTCTACAATGAGCAGTTCTTC.

This sequence joins TRBV5-6 and TRBJ1-2, with 11 bases aligning to TRBD1. This CDR3 contains 15 residues. J lost 5 bases, V lost 4 bases, and 7 bases had no gene match. CDR1 is SGHDT, CDR2 YYEEEE, per germline. CDR3 loop: CASSPLGQGAYGYTF. For the CDR3, the DNA is TGTGCCAGCAGCCCCCTCGGACAGGGGGCTTATGGCTACACCTTC.

The genes are TRBV19 and TRBJ1-5; TRBD1 agrees at 9 bases. V lost 5 bases, J lost 0 bases, and 2 bases stayed unmatched. Germline V gene lookup returns CDR1 LNHDA and CDR2 SQIVND (reference sequence). The CDR3 loop spans 15 amino acids. The CDR3 reads CASSVTGGSNQPQHF. CDR3 sequence (DNA): TGTGCCAGTAGTGTGACAGGGGGTAGCAATCAGCCCCAGCATTTT.

This clone was recorded a few times. Other DNA sequences from this sample encode an identical CDR3 as well. The V call is TRBV5-6, the J call TRBJ2-1; tentative D call: TRBD2 (5 bases). CDR3 length: 13 residues. Trimming removed 0 bases from V and 9 bases from J, with 10 bases in between. CDR1 and CDR2 from the germline V gene are SGHDT and YYEEEE. The CDR3 sequence: CASSLGVGSEQFF. Here the CDR3 DNA reads TGTGCCAGCAGCTTGGGGGTAGGGAGTGAGCAGTTCTTC.

Points on this clone: The germline gene is not matched at one end of the junction; a read error may be the cause. The chain uses TRBV7-9 and TRBJ2-7; the D is unclear. From germline, CDR1 is SEHNR and CDR2 FQNEAQ (reference sequence). This CDR3 is built from 13 residues. Here the CDR3 reads CSSSLSEDYEQYF. The CDR3 DNA follows: TGTTCCAGCAGCTTAAGCGAGGACTACGAGCAGTACTTC.

V is TRBV28 and J is TRBJ2-3, with 8 bases that match TRBD2. The junction had 19 bases not matched to a gene; V was cut back by 5 bases and J by 6 bases. This CDR3 region has 18 residues. Germline V gene sequence: CDR1 MDHEN, CDR2 SYDVKM. For the CDR3, the DNA is TGTGCCAGCAGTCCAAAATCCGCCGGGACTAGACTTAGCGATACGCAGTATTTT. Its translation: CASSPKSAGTRLSDTQYF.

The chain joins TRBV28 to TRBJ1-2; D call uncertain. The CDR3 has 12 amino acids. CDR1 MDHEN and CDR2 SYDVKM come from the germline V gene. Trimming stripped 6 bases from V and 4 bases from J, with 9 bases between. The CDR3: CASRSNFYGYTF. The CDR3 DNA is TGTGCCAGCAGGAGTAATTTCTATGGCTACACCTTC.

J is TRBJ1-2 and V is TRBV6-5; D may be TRBD1 (6 bases). V was shortened by 2 bases and J by 7 bases, with 11 bases between the two germline ends. CDR3 size: 13 residues. Germline V lookup: CDR1 MNHEY, CDR2 SVGAGI. CDR3 residues: CASSYTGQSGYTF. The CDR3 DNA follows: TGTGCCAGCAGTTACACAGGGCAGAGTGGCTACACCTTC.

The chain joins TRBV7-6 to TRBJ1-6; the match to TRBD1 covers 7 bases. Germline lookup yields CDR1 SGHVS and CDR2 FNYEAQ. V lost 4 bases to trimming and J lost 10 bases; unmatched junction nucleotides: 10. The CDR3 consists of 15 residues. CDR3 bases: TGTGCCAGCAGCTCCAGGGGTCAGGGGGGATCACCCCTCCACTTT. Its translation: CASSSRGQGGSPLHF. The full variable domain, its missing parts supplied by reference TRBV7-6 and TRBJ1-6, is GAGVSQSPRYKVTKRGQDVALRCDPISGHVSLYWYRQALGQGPEFLTYFNYEAQQDKSGLPNDRFSAERPEGSISTLTIQRTEQRDSAMYRCASSSRGQGGSPLHFGNGTRLTVT.

There are a few counts of this clone. This sequence joins TRBV28 and TRBJ2-5; D is unresolved. CDR1 is MDHEN, CDR2 SYDVKM, per germline. CDR3 length: 15 residues. V lost 3 bases to trimming and J lost 4 bases, with 15 bases between them. CDR3 sequence: CASSLQAPLGETQYF. Written as DNA, the CDR3 is TGTGCCAGCAGTTTGCAGGCACCCCTGGGAGAGACCCAGTACTTC.

J is TRBJ1-4 and V is TRBV6-1, with D unclear. CDR1 and CDR2 from the germline V gene are MNHNS and SASEGT. This CDR3 has 14 amino acids. Trimming took off 4 bases at V and 7 bases at J, with 13 bases between the two ends. CDR3 nucleotides: TGTGCCAGCAGTGGGAGGATAACGGGTGAAAAACTGTTTTTT. Its protein product is CASSGRITGEKLFF.

The rearrangement uses TRBV7-3 and TRBJ2-3; 9 positions agree with TRBD1. Germline CDR1 and CDR2: SGHTA and FQGTGA. V dropped 2 bases and J dropped 4; count of bases not matched to a gene: 4. The CDR3 spans 15 residues. The CDR3 here is CASSLVTGGPDTQYF. The CDR3 DNA reads TGTGCCAGCAGCTTAGTGACAGGGGGTCCAGATACGCAGTATTTT.

V gene TRBV7-7 combines with J gene TRBJ2-1; 9 bases align to TRBD1. The J segment lost 6 bases and the V segment lost 1 base, leaving 7 bases of the junction unmatched. In germline, CDR1 is SSHAT, CDR2 FNYEAQ (reference sequence). CDR3 size: 16 residues. The CDR3 loop is CASSLGGTGLGNEQFF. Here the CDR3 DNA reads TGTGCCAGCAGCTTAGGGGGGACAGGGCTAGGCAATGAGCAGTTCTTC.

This clone is a singleton in its sample. The chain joins TRBV25-1 to TRBJ1-2; 12 bases fit TRBD1. Germline V gene lookup returns CDR1 MGHDK and CDR2 SYGVNS. The CDR3 covers 15 residues. V shed 6 bases, J shed 6 bases, and the junction held 8 bases outside the gene matches. The CDR3: CASSPPGTGGDGYTF. CDR3 DNA: TGTGCCAGCAGCCCGCCAGGGACAGGGGGCGATGGCTACACCTTC.

The chain is built from TRBV6-5 and TRBJ2-7, with D perhaps TRBD1 (6 bases). The CDR3 is 13 residues long. V was trimmed by 5 bases and J by 0 bases, leaving 8 bases between them. CDR1 MNHEY and CDR2 SVGAGI come from the germline V gene. DNA of the CDR3: TGTGCCAGCAGTGAGGGGGTCTCCTACGAGCAGTACTTC. Translated: CASSEGVSYEQYF.